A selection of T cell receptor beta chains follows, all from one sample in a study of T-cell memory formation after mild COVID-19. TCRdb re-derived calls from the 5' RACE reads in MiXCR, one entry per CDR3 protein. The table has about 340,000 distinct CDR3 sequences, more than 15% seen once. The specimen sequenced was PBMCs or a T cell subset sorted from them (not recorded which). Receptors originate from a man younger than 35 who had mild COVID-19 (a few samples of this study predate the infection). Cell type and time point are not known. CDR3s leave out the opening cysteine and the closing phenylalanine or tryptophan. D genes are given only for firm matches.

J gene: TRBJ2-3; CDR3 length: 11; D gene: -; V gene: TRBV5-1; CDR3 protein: ASARPGTDTQY
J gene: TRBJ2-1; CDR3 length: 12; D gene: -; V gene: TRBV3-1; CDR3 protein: ASSQVNGNGEQF
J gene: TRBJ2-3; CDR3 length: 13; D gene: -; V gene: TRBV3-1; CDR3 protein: ASSQAWRSTDTQY
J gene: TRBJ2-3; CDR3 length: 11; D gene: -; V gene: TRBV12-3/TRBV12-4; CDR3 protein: ASSFKGADTQY
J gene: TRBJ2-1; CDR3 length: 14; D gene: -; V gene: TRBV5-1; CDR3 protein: ASSLAGRSSYNEQF
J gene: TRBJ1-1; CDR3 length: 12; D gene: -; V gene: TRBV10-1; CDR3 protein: ASTYRGQNTEAF
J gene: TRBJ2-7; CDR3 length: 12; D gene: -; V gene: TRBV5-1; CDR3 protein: ASSIRTGSYEQY
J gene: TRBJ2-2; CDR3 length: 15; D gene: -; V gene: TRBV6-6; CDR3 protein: ASSYSIQGANTGELF
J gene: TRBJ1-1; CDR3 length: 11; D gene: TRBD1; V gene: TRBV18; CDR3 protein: ASFGQGGTEAF
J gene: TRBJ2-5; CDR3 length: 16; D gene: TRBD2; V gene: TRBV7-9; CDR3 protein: ASSLRWLAGAYQETQY
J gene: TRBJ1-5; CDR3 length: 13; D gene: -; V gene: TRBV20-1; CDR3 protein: SARIRAHIGQPQH
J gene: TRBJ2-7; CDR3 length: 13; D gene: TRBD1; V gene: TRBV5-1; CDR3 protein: ASSLGWTGGNEQY
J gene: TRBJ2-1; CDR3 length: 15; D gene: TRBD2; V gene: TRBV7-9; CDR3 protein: ASSSSTSDSSYNEQF
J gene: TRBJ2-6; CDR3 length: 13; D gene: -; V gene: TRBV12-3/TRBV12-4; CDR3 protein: ASSLRVAGANVLT
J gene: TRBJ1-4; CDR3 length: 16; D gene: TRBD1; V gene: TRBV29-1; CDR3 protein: SVEDPQGADGSNEKLF
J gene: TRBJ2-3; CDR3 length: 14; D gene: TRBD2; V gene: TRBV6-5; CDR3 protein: ASSNGLAGITDTQY
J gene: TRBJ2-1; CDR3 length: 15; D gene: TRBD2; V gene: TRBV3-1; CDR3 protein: ASSHDWGRGRYNEQF
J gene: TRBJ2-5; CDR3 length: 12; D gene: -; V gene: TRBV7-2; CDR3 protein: ASSFSAGPETQY
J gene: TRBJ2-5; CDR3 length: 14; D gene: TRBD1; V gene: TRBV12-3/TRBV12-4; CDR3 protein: ASSPQGAGGIKTQY
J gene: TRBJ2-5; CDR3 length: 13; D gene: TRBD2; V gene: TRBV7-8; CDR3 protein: ASRSRLAGKETQY
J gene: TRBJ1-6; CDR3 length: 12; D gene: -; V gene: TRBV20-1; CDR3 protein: SARAGLRNSPLH
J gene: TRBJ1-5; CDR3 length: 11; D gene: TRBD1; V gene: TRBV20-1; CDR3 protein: SAGTGGSQPQH
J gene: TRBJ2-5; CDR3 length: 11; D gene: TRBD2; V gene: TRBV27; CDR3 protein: ATWTSGGETQY
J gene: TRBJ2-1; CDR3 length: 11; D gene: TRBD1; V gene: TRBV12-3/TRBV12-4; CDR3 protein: ASSPGTVNEQF
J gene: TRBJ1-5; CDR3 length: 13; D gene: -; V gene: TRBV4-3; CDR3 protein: ASSQERDSNQPQH
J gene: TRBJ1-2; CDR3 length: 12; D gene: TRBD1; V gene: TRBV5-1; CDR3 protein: ASSAGQAFYGYT
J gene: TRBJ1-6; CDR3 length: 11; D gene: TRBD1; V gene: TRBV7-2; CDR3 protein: ASSVPQGGLLH
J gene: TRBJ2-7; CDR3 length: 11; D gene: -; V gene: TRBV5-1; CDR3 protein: ASSLTGNYEQY
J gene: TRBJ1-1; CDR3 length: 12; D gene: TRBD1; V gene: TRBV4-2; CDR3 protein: ASSRGTGRTEAF
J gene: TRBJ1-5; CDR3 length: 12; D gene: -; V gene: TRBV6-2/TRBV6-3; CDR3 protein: ASRPNGRSRPQH
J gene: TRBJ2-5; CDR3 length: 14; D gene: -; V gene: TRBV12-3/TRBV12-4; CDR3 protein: ASSLPLASAGETQY
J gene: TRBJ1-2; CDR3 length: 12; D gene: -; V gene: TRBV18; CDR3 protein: ASSPPGEDGGYT
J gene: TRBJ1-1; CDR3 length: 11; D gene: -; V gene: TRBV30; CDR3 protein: AWSVGWGTEAF
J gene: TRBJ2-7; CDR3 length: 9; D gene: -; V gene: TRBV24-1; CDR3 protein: ATREVVEQY
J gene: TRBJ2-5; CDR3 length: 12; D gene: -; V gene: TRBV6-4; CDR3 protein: ASWGMDGRETQY
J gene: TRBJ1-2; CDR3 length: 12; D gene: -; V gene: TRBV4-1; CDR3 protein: ASSHSGTNYGYT
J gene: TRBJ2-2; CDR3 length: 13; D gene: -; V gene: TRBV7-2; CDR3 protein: ASSLLTANTGELF
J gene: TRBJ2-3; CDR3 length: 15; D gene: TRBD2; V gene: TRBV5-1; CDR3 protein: ASSPGTSGAGTDTQY
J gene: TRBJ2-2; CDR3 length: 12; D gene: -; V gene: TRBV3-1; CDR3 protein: ASSRLQNTGELF
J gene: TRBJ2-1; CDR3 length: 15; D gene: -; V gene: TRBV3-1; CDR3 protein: ASSQDLSGDSYNEQF
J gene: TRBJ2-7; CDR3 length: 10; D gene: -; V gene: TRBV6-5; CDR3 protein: ASSYGGNEQY
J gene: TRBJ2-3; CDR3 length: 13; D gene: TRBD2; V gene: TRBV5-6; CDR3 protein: ASSRLAGGQDTQY
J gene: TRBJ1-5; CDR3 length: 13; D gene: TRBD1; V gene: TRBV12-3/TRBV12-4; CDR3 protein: ASSPDGTGNQPQH
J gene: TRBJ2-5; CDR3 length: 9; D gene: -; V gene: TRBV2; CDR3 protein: ASTGGETQY
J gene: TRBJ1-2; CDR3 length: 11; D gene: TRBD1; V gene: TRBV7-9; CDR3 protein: ASSMTGTGTPT
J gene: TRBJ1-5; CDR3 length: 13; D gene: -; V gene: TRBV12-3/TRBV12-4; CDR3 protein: ASSSVNEGHQPQH
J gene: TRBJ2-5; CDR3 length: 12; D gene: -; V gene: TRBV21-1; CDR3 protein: ASKFFSSQETQY
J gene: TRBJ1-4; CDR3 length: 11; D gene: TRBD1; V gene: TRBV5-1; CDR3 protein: ASRQGINEKLF
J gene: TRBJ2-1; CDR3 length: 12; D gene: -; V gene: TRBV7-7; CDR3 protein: ASSPDLRYNEQF
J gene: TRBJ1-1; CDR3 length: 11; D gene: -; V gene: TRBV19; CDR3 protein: ASSPQGPTEAF
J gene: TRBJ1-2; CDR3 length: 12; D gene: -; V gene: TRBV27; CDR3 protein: ASTPWGGVDGYT
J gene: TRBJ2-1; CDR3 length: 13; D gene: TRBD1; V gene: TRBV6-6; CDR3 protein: ASRATGGPFDEQF
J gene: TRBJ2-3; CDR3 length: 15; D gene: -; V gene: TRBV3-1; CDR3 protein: ASSQSPNFISTDTQY
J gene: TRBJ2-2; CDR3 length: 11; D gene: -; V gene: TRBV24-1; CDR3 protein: ATLDTNTGELF